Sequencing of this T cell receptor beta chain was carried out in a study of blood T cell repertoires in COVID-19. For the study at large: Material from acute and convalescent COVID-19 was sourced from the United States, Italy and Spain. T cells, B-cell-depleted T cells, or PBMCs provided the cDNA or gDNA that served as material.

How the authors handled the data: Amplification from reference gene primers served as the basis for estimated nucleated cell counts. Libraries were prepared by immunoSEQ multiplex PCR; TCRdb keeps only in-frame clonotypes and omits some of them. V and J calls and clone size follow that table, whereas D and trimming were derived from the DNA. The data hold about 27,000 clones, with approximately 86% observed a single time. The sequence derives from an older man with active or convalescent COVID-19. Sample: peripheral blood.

CDR3: CASARDNSPLHF. CDR3 DNA: TGTGCCAGCGCGAGGGATAATTCACCCCTCCACTTT. This chain joins TRBV2 and TRBJ1-6; D is undetermined. The germline CDR1 and CDR2 sequences are SNHLY and FYNNEI. This CDR3 region has 12 residues. V was trimmed by 8 bases and J by 5 bases, leaving 7 bases between them.